These 7 T cell receptor beta chains share one sample of origin, sequenced in a study of T cells in Graves' hyperthyroidism and ophthalmopathy (dated by TCRdb to between 2018 and 2021). Library preparation was by multiplex PCR. Sequenced using an Illumina HiSeq 2000. The TCR beta CDR3 regions were amplified from RNA transcripts. A first-round RT-PCR of the TCR CDR3 used the HTBI primer set with the Qiagen OneStep RT-PCR kit. In TCRdb, the public reads were trimmed at Q25 with fastp and aligned with MiXCR, with productive beta chains retained. Rows matching on CDR3 protein sequence are summarized as one entry with the most common DNA and genes. The sample profile shows hundreds of thousands of distinct CDR3 sequences; about 20% of them were found once. The leading ten clones occupy about 35% of the sample. Sequencing was done on a sample of blood. The receptors shown here come from a man between 25 and 39 years old with Graves' ophthalmopathy.

This clonotype was seen a few times. The chain links TRBV5-1 to TRBJ1-2; D not resolved. Germline assignment: CDR1 SGHRS and CDR2 YFSETQ. The germline V and J ends were trimmed by 0 bases and 0 bases, with 6 bases remaining between them. This CDR3 has 14 residues. The CDR3, as DNA: TGCGCCAGCAGCTTGGAGACACCTAACTATGGCTACACCTTC. Protein product: CASSLETPNYGYTF.

In this sample, this clonotype turned up a few times. The chain couples TRBV28 to TRBJ1-2; possibly TRBD1 for D (5 bases). The CDR3 runs to 12 residues. V gave up 7 bases and J gave up 4 bases, with 10 bases separating them. Germline values: CDR1 MDHEN, CDR2 SYDVKM. The CDR3 coding sequence is TGTGCCAGCATGGGACCGGCCTATGGCTACACCTTC. Residues: CASMGPAYGYTF.

This clonotype was recorded a few times. The gene calls are TRBV19 and TRBJ1-5, with 7 bases matching TRBD1. CDR3 length: 16 amino acids. V lost 6 bases to trimming and J lost 2 bases; unmatched junction nucleotides: 10. Germline V gives CDR1 LNHDA, CDR2 SQIVND (reference sequence). CDR3 sequence (DNA): TGTGCCAGTAGACGCGTACGCGGGACAGGCAATCAGCCCCAGCATTTT. It specifies CASRRVRGTGNQPQHF.

This clonotype was counted at least ten times. The chain combines TRBV11-2 with TRBJ2-7; the D is unclear. This CDR3 contains 13 residues. From germline, CDR1 is SGHAT and CDR2 FQNNGV. Deletions cut 5 bases from V and 4 bases from J, with 12 bases between. CDR3 region: CASSVDGLYEQYF. CDR3 DNA sequence: TGTGCCAGCAGCGTGGACGGATTATACGAGCAGTACTTC.

In DNA form, the CDR3 reads TGTGCCAGCGTTAGCGGCGCGAACACCGGGGAGCTGTTTTTT. It translates to CASVSGANTGELFF. J is TRBJ2-2 and V is TRBV2, with D perhaps TRBD2 (6 bases). V lost 8 bases to trimming and J lost 0 bases, with 10 bases between them. Germline assignment: CDR1 SNHLY and CDR2 FYNNEI. The CDR3 runs 14 residues.

This clonotype was counted ten times or more. This chain connects TRBV6-5 to TRBJ2-7; tentatively, D is TRBD1 (5 bases). The V gene lost 2 bases and the J gene lost 5 bases, with 10 bases spanning the gap. This CDR3 spans 13 amino acids. Germline CDR1 and CDR2: MNHEY and SVGAGI. The CDR3 DNA follows: TGTGCCAGCAGTTACCAAGGGGCCCACGAGCAGTACTTC. Protein sequence: CASSYQGAHEQYF.

A few counts support this clonotype. V gene TRBV6-2 or TRBV6-3 combines with J gene TRBJ2-5, with D unresolved. The germline CDR1 and CDR2 sequences are MNHEY and SVGEGT. The germline V and J ends were trimmed by 0 bases and 4 bases, with 9 bases remaining between them. The CDR3 is 14 residues long. The CDR3 nucleotides are TGTGCCAGCAGTTACTCGTTTGGACGAGAGACCCAGTACTTC. Its protein is CASSYSFGRETQYF.